The clone carrying this T cell receptor (beta chain) was recorded at least ten times. Its target is not known. This entry is derived from a study of T cells in Graves' hyperthyroidism and ophthalmopathy. Whole-study findings and limits: Ophthalmopathy was predicted by the model a median of about six months ahead of onset.

RNA transcripts yielded amplified TCR beta CDR3 regions. Initially, a first-round RT-PCR of the TCR CDR3 employed the HTBI primer set. Each CDR3 protein is one row after TCRdb ran MiXCR on the multiplex PCR reads. The sample shows 460,000 or so distinct CDR3 sequences, 13% to 15% of them seen only once. The sequenced material came from blood. This TCR came from a woman aged 18-29 years with Graves' hyperthyroidism.

Here the CDR3 DNA reads TGTGCCAGCAGCCATCAGGACAGACCTAACTATGGCTACACCTTC. Translated: CASSHQDRPNYGYTF. The chain has TRBV3-1 and TRBJ1-2; weak D call: TRBD1 (6 bases). CDR1 is LGHDT and CDR2 is YNNKEL in the germline V gene (reference sequence). The CDR3 contains 15 residues. Deletions cut 3 bases from V and 0 bases from J, with 11 bases between.